The 16 T cell receptor beta chains below all came from one sample that was sequenced in a study of T cell responses to AZD1222 COVID-19 vaccine. Assay: immunoSEQ multiplex PCR; the TCRdb copy retains only in-frame clones and omits some. The data hold 95,000 to 100,000 clones, with about 90% observed a single time. Material: peripheral blood, obtained 28 days after the second AZD1222 dose. These receptors all come from an adult who received the AZD1222 COVID-19 vaccine.

The chain couples TRBV10-2 to TRBJ2-7; 13 nucleotides line up with TRBD2. Germline values: CDR1 WSHSY, CDR2 SAAADI. Trimming cost V 5 bases and J 3 bases; bases outside gene matches: 16. The CDR3 runs 19 residues. This CDR3 is CASSPPSYTSGRVGYEQYF. CDR3 bases: TGCGCCAGCAGTCCCCCCTCGTATACTAGCGGGAGGGTCGGCTACGAGCAGTACTTC.

This chain links TRBV20-1 with TRBJ1-2; 7 positions match TRBD1. CDR3 size: 11 residues. Germline CDR1 is DFQATT and CDR2 is SNEGSKA (reference sequence). CDR3 nucleotides: TGCAGCTCTGGACAGGCGGAGGGCTACACCTTC. Translated, it gives CSSGQAEGYTF.

The chain employs TRBV11-2 and TRBJ2-2; possible D gene TRBD2, 6 bases. CDR1 is SGHAT and CDR2 is FQNNGV in the germline V gene. This CDR3 is 15 amino acids long. Trimming took off 5 bases at V and 4 bases at J, with 14 bases between the two ends. CDR3 sequence: CASSPSSAVTGELFF. Here the CDR3 DNA reads TGTGCCAGCAGCCCCTCTAGCGCCGTCACCGGGGAGCTGTTTTTT.

The gene calls are TRBV28 and TRBJ1-4; the D gene is possibly TRBD1 (5 bases). This CDR3 has 14 residues. Per the germline V gene, CDR1 is MDHEN and CDR2 is SYDVKM. V lost 6 bases, J lost 7 bases, and 15 bases lay in between. The CDR3, as DNA: TGTGCCAGCAGCCGACCCACAAGGGGTGAAAAACTGTTTTTT. Translating gives CASSRPTRGEKLFF.

The chain links TRBV6-6 to TRBJ2-1; D is unresolved. V lost 7 bases and J lost 5, with 12 bases in between. The CDR3 sequence is 13 residues long. Germline-derived CDR1 and CDR2 are MNHNY and SVGAGI (reference sequence). The CDR3 bases are TGTGCCAGCAAGAGAATGACTGACAATGAGCAGTTCTTC. Residues: CASKRMTDNEQFF.

The sample holds one count of this clone. The chain combines TRBV5-5 with TRBJ2-3; TRBD1 agrees at 7 bases. The CDR3 spans 12 residues. V was pared by 0 bases and J by 11 bases, with 3 bases of the junction left unmatched. CDR1 is SGHKS and CDR2 is YYEKEE in the germline V gene (reference sequence). The CDR3 DNA reads TGTGCCAGCAGCTTGGTAGGACAGGTGCAGTATTTT. This gives the protein CASSLVGQVQYF.

The chain has TRBV2 and TRBJ1-2; unclear D gene. This CDR3 region has 10 residues. V lost 4 bases, J lost 11 bases, and 8 bases lay in between. Germline CDR1 SNHLY, CDR2 FYNNEI. The CDR3 loop is CASSGGGYTF. The DNA for the CDR3 is TGTGCCAGCAGTGGGGGAGGGTACACCTTC.

The chain carries TRBV21-1 and TRBJ2-7. TRBV21-1 is designated a pseudogene. The CDR3 runs to 15 residues. CDR3 amino acids: CASSKSLVPFYEQYF. CDR3 in DNA: TGTGCCAGCAGCAAATCCCTCGTACCGTTCTACGAGCAGTACTTC.

In nucleotides, the CDR3 is TGTGCCAGCAGTGACGGGCGGGAGGGCACAGATACGCAGTATTTT. Translation gives CASSDGREGTDTQYF. V usage is TRBV6-4 and J usage is TRBJ2-3, with 8 bases identical to TRBD2. V was pared by 2 bases and J by 1 base, with 2 bases of the junction left unmatched. Germline assignment: CDR1 MRHNA and CDR2 SNTAGT. The CDR3 contains 15 residues.

The chain carries TRBV7-9 and TRBJ2-1; 10 bases match TRBD1. Trimming cost V 1 base and J 6 bases; bases outside gene matches: 3. Per germline, CDR1 SEHNR and CDR2 FQNEAQ (reference sequence). The CDR3 contains 15 residues. The CDR3 region is CASSLGTGGINEQFF. The CDR3 bases are TGTGCCAGCAGCTTAGGGACAGGGGGGATCAATGAGCAGTTCTTC. The variable domain in full, completed from reference TRBV7-9 and TRBJ2-1, reads DTGVSQNPRHKITKRGQNVTFRCDPISEHNRLYWYRQTLGQGPEFLTYFQNEAQLEKSRLLSDRFSAERPKGSFSTLEIQRTEQGDSAMYLCASSLGTGGINEQFFGPGTRLTVL.

CDR3 bases: TGCGCCAGCTCTGAGGGACAGATAAACACCGGGGAGCTGTTTTTT. Protein sequence: CASSEGQINTGELFF. This sequence joins TRBV5-1 and TRBJ2-2, with TRBD1 matching over 7 bases. Germline CDR1 reads SGHRS; CDR2 reads YFSETQ. Trimming at V came to 7 bases and at J to 2 bases, leaving 8 bases not matched to a gene. The CDR3 runs to 15 residues.

The J gene is TRBJ2-1, the V gene TRBV6-6; TRBD2 matches 12 bases. J gave up 5 bases and V 2 bases, and 1 base lay outside the gene matches. Per the germline V gene, CDR1 is MNHNY and CDR2 is SVGAGI (reference sequence). This CDR3 is 15 amino acids long. CDR3 sequence reads: CASSYRLAGDNEQFF. CDR3 sequence (DNA): TGTGCCAGCAGTTACCGACTAGCGGGGGACAATGAGCAGTTCTTC.

The chain recombines TRBV5-1 with TRBJ1-1; maybe TRBD1 (6 bases). Per the germline V gene, CDR1 is SGHRS and CDR2 is YFSETQ. The germline V and J ends were trimmed by 0 bases and 3 bases, with 21 bases remaining between them. The CDR3 has 18 amino acids. For the CDR3, the DNA is TGCGCCAGCAGCTTGGCCAATTTAGGAGGGCAGGGGTACACTGAAGCTTTCTTT. Residues: CASSLANLGGQGYTEAFF.

This clone came up many times. The chain carries TRBV3-1 (or the pseudogene TRBV3-2) and TRBJ2-1; TRBD2 agrees at 12 bases. After removal of 5 bases from V and 10 bases from J, the junction contained 6 bases not matched to a gene. Per the germline V gene, CDR1 is LGHDT and CDR2 is YNNKEL (reference sequence). CDR3 length equals 14 residues. CDR3: CASSFGLAGNEQFF. The CDR3 DNA is TGTGCCAGCAGCTTCGGACTAGCGGGAAACGAGCAGTTCTTC.

This chain joins TRBV28 and TRBJ2-1, with D unclear. Germline V gene lookup returns CDR1 MDHEN and CDR2 SYDVKM. The CDR3 contains 17 residues. Trimming cost V 6 bases and J 2 bases, with 20 bases left between them. CDR3 region: CASSLPVVPSAYNEQFF. The DNA for the CDR3 is TGTGCCAGCAGCCTCCCCGTAGTACCTTCTGCCTACAATGAGCAGTTCTTC.

The gene calls are TRBV6-5 and TRBJ2-2; D is possibly TRBD2 (6 bases). The CDR3 is 14 amino acids. V was cut by 6 bases and J by 5 bases, with 13 bases left in between. Germline CDR1 MNHEY, CDR2 SVGAGI. For the CDR3, the DNA is TGTGCCAGCAGCGGGACTCGGGGGACCGGGGAGCTGTTTTTT. It is translated as CASSGTRGTGELFF.